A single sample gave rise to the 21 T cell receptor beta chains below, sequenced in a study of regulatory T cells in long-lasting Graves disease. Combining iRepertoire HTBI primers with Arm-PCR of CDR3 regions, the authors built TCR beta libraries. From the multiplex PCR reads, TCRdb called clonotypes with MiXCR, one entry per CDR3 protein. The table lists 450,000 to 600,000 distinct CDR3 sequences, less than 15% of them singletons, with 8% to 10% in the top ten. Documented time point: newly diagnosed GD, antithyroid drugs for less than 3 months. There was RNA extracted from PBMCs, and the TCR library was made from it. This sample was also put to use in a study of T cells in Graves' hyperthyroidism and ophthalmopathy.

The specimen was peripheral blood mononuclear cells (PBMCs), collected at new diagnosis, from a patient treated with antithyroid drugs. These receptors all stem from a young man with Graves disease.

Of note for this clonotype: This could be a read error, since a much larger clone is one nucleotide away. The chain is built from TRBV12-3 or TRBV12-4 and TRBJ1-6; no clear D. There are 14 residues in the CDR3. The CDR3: CASSFGSTNLPLHF. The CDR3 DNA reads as TGTGCCAGCAGTTTTGGGTCCACTAATTTACCCCTCCACTTT.

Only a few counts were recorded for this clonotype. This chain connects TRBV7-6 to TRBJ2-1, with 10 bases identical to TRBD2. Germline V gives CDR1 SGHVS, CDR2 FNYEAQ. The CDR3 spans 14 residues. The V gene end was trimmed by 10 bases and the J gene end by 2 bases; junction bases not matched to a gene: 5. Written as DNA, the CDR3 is TGTGCCACCCAACTAGCGGGAACCTACAATGAGCAGTTCTTC. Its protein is CATQLAGTYNEQFF.

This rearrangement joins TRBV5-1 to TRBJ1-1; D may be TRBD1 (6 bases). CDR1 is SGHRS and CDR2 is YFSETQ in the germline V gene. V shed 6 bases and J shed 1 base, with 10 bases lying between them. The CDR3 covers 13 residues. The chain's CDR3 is CASNVDRNTEAFF. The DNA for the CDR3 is TGCGCCAGCAACGTGGACAGGAACACTGAAGCTTTCTTT.

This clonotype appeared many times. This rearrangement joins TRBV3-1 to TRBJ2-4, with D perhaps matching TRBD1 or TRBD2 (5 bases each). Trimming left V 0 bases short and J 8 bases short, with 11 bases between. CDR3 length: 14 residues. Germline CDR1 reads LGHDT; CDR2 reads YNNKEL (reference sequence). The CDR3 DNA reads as TGTGCCAGCAGCCAAGACGGGGCGAAAGACATTCAGTACTTC. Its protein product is CASSQDGAKDIQYF.

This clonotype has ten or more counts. This CDR3 reads CATSDGTSINYEQYF. In nucleotides, the CDR3 is TGTGCCACCAGTGATGGAACTAGCATCAACTACGAGCAGTACTTC. V and J are TRBV24-1 and TRBJ2-7, with TRBD2 as a possible D gene (6 bases). Germline values: CDR1 KGHDR, CDR2 SFDVKD. The V end lost 3 bases, the J end lost 3 bases, and 14 bases lay between the germline ends. The CDR3 spans 15 residues.

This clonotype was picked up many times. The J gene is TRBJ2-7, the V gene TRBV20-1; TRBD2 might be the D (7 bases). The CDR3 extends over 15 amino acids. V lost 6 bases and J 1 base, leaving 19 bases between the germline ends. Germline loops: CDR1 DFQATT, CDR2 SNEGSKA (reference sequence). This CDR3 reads CSAPRGGAGSYEQYF. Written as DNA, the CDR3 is TGCAGTGCGCCAAGGGGGGGAGCGGGGTCCTACGAGCAGTACTTC.

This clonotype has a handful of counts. The CDR3 is CASGLDRGTDTQYF. The CDR3 coding sequence is TGTGCTAGTGGTCTGGACAGGGGCACAGATACGCAGTATTTT. The rearrangement joins TRBV12-5 to TRBJ2-3, with 8 bases fitting TRBD1. The CDR3 covers 14 residues. V lost 5 bases to trimming and J lost 1 base; unmatched junction nucleotides: 2. CDR1 and CDR2 (germline): LGHNT, FRNRAP.

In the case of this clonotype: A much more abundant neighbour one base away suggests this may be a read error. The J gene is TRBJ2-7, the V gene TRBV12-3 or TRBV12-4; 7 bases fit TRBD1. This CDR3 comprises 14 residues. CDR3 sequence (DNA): TGTGCCAGCAGTTTCACAGGGGTCTCCTACGAGCGGTACTTC. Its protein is CASSFTGVSYERYF.

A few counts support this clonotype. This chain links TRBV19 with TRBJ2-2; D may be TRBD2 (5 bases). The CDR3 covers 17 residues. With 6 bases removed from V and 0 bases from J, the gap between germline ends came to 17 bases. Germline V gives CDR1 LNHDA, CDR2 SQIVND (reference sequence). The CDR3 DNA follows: TGTGCCAGTAGGGGCTGGGCGGGCCTCGCGAACACCGGGGAGCTGTTTTTT. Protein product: CASRGWAGLANTGELFF.

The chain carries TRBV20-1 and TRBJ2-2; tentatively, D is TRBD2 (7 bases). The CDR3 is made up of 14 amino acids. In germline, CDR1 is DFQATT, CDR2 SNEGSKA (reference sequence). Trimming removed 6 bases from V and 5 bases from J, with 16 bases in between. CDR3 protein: CSAPPGGRTGELFF. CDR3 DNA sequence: TGCAGTGCCCCACCCGGGGGGCGGACCGGGGAGCTGTTTTTT.

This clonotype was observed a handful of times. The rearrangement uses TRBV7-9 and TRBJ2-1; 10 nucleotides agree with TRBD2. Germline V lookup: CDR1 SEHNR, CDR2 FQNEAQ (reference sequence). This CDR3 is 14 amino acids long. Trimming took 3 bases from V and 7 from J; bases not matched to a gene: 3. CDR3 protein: CASSLGLALNEQFF. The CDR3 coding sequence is TGTGCCAGCAGCTTGGGACTAGCGCTGAATGAGCAGTTCTTC.

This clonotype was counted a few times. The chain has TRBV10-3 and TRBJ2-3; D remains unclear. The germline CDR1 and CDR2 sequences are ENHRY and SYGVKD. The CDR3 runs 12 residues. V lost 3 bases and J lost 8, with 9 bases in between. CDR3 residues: CAISERRGTQYF. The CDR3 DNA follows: TGTGCCATCAGTGAAAGACGTGGTACGCAGTATTTT.

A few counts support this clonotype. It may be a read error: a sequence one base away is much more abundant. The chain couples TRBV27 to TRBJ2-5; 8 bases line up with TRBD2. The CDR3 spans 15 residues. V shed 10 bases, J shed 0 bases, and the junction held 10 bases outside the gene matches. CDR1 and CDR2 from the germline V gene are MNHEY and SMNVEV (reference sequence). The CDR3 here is CANAPQREYQETQYF. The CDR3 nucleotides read TGTGCCAACGCCCCCCAGCGGGAGTACCAAGAGACCCAGTACTTC.

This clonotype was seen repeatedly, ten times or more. DNA of the CDR3: TGTGCCAGCAGCTTGATTCAGGGGGGCTGGACTGAAGCTTTCTTT. This gives the protein CASSLIQGGWTEAFF. This chain connects TRBV11-2 to TRBJ1-1, with 7 nucleotides matching TRBD1. CDR3 length equals 15 residues. The germline V gene encodes CDR1 SGHAT and CDR2 FQNNGV. Unmatched junction bases numbered 9, after V lost 3 bases and J lost 5 bases.

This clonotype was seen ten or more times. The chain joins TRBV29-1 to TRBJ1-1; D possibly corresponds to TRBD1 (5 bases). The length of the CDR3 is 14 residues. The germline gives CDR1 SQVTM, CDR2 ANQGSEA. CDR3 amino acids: CPANPGTRVTEAFF. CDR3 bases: TGCCCCGCCAACCCAGGGACGAGGGTCACTGAAGCTTTCTTT. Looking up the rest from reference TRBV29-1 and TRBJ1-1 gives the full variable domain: SAVISQKPSRDICQRGTSLTIQCQVDSQVTMMFWYRQQPGQSLTLIATANQGSEATYESGFVIDKFPISRPNLTFSTLTVSNMSPEDSSIYLCPANPGTRVTEAFFGQGTRLTVV.

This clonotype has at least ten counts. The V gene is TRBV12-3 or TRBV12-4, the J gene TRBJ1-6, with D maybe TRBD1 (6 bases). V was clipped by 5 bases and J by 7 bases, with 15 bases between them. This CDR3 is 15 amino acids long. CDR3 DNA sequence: TGTGCCAGCAGTGTCTTGGTGGGGGCAAATTCACCCCTCCACTTT. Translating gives CASSVLVGANSPLHF.

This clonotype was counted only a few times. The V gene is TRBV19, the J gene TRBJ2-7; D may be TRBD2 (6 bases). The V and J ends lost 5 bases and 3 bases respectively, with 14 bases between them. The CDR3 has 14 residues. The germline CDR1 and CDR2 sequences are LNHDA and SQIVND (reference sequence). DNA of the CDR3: TGTGCCAGTAGTGATTTAGGGGAGGACTACGAGCAGTACTTC. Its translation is CASSDLGEDYEQYF.

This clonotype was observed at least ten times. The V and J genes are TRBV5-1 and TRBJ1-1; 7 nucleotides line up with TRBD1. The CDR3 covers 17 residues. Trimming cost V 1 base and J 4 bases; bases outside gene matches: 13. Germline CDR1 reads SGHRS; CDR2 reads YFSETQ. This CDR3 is CASSLRTGTAVGTEAFF. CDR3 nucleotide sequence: TGCGCCAGCAGCTTGAGGACCGGGACAGCGGTTGGCACTGAAGCTTTCTTT.

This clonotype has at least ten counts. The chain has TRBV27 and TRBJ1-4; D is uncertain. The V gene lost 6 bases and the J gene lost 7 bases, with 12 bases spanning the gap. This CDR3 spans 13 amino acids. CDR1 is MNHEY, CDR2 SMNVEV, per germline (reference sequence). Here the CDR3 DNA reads TGTGCCAGCAGAGACGGTTGGGGTGAAAAACTGTTTTTT. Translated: CASRDGWGEKLFF. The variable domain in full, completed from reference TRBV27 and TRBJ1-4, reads EAQVTQNPRYLITVTGKKLTVTCSQNMNHEYMSWYRQDPGLGLRQIYYSMNVEVTDKGDVPEGYKVSRKEKRNFPLILESPSPNQTSLYFCASRDGWGEKLFFGSGTQLSVL.

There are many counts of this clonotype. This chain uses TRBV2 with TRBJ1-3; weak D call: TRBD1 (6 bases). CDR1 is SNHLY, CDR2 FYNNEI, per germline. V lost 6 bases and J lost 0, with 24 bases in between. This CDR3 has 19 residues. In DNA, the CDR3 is TGTGCCAGCAGCTATCGACAGGTCCCCGATGAGAGCTCTGGAAACACCATATATTTT. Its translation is CASSYRQVPDESSGNTIYF.

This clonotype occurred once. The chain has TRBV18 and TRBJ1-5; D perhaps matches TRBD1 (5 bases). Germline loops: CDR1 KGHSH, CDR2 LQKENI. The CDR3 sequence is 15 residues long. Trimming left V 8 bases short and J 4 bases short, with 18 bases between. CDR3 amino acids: CASPQVGGANQPQHF. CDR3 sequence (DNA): TGTGCCAGCCCCCAAGTGGGAGGGGCGAATCAGCCCCAGCATTTT.